This entry lists 18 T cell receptor beta chains sequenced from one sample in a study of blood T cell repertoires in COVID-19. Sequencing was performed with immunoSEQ multiplex PCR; in TCRdb, only in-frame clones are kept and a portion is missing. This table has tens of thousands of clones, approximately 84% appearing once. The sample consisted of peripheral blood. The receptors come from a man aged 65 to 85 with acute or convalescent COVID-19.

CDR3 region: CASSFPGADSNEKLFF. CDR3 DNA sequence: TGTGCCAGCAGCTTCCCCGGAGCGGATTCCAATGAAAAACTGTTTTTT. The genes are TRBV7-9 and TRBJ1-4; D remains ambiguous. CDR3 length: 16 amino acids. From germline, CDR1 is SEHNR and CDR2 FQNEAQ (reference sequence). With 3 bases removed from V and 5 bases from J, the gap between germline ends came to 16 bases.

V and J are TRBV19 and TRBJ1-1, with D perhaps matching TRBD1 (5 bases). CDR1 and CDR2 (germline): LNHDA, SQIVND (reference sequence). The V end lost 3 bases, the J end lost 6 bases, and 14 bases lay between the germline ends. This CDR3 has 14 amino acids. CDR3 residues: CASSMKTALSEAFF. CDR3 DNA: TGTGCCAGTAGTATGAAGACAGCCCTATCTGAAGCTTTCTTT.

The chain recombines TRBV19 with TRBJ1-4, with 7 bases aligning to TRBD1. The length of the CDR3 is 15 residues. Germline V lookup: CDR1 LNHDA, CDR2 SQIVND (reference sequence). Trimming cost V 4 bases and J 8 bases; bases outside gene matches: 10. Here the CDR3 DNA reads TGTGCCAGTAGTAGCTCAGACAGGGAGGAGGAAAAACTGTTTTTT. This codes for CASSSSDREEEKLFF.

This chain links TRBV10-3 with TRBJ2-5, with TRBD2 identical over 7 bases. From germline, CDR1 is ENHRY and CDR2 SYGVKD. The CDR3 is made up of 14 amino acids. V shed 3 bases, J shed 5 bases, and the junction held 6 bases outside the gene matches. CDR3 nucleotides: TGTGCCATCAGTGACAGCGGGGACGTGGAGACCCAGTACTTC. Its translation is CAISDSGDVETQYF.

The V and J genes are TRBV7-8 and TRBJ2-3, with D tentatively TRBD2 (5 bases). Trimming took off 5 bases at V and 6 bases at J, with 12 bases between the two ends. This CDR3 comprises 13 residues. Looked up from germline, CDR1 is SGHVS and CDR2 is FQNEAQ. CDR3 bases: TGTGCCAGCAGCCCTCCGAGGGAGGATACGCAGTATTTT. Its protein is CASSPPREDTQYF.

The chain couples TRBV15 to TRBJ1-2, with TRBD1 identical over 9 bases. Losses at the gene ends were 5 bases for V and 3 bases for J; bases not matched to a gene: 7. The CDR3 has 15 amino acids. Germline loops: CDR1 LNHNV, CDR2 YYDKDF (reference sequence). The CDR3 coding sequence is TGTGCCACCAGCGGCCCGGGACAGGGCCACTATGGCTACACCTTC. Its protein product is CATSGPGQGHYGYTF.

For this clone: At one boundary the junction diverges from the germline segment, which might be a read error. The chain couples TRBV24-1 to TRBJ2-1, with TRBD2 identical over 12 bases. Per the germline V gene, CDR1 is KGHDR and CDR2 is SFDVKD. The CDR3 contains 19 residues. The CDR3 coding sequence is TGTGCCACCAGTGCTTTGAACCCCGGACTAGCGGGACTTAGTAATGAGCAGTTCTTC. Translation: CATSALNPGLAGLSNEQFF.

The chain employs TRBV19 and TRBJ1-5; TRBD1 matches 7 bases. CDR1 is LNHDA, CDR2 SQIVND, per germline (reference sequence). CDR3 length: 17 amino acids. Germline trimming cut 2 bases from V and 5 bases from J; bases unmatched to any gene: 12. Here the CDR3 DNA reads TGTGCCAGTAGTATAAGTTCGTTTCCGGGACAGCATCAGCCCCAGCATTTT. As protein: CASSISSFPGQHQPQHF.

CDR3 sequence reads: CASSLGSGNTEAFF. CDR3 nucleotide sequence: TGCGCCAGCAGCTTGGGGTCAGGAAACACTGAAGCTTTCTTT. V is TRBV5-1 and J is TRBJ1-1; D not resolved. The V end lost 0 bases, the J end lost 2 bases, and 8 bases lay between the germline ends. Per germline, CDR1 SGHRS and CDR2 YFSETQ. CDR3 length: 14 residues.

The V gene is TRBV5-4, the J gene TRBJ1-4, with 9 bases lining up with TRBD1. V was pared by 5 bases and J by 5 bases, with 4 bases of the junction left unmatched. CDR3 length: 14 amino acids. The germline V gene encodes CDR1 SGHNT and CDR2 YYREEE (reference sequence). The CDR3 here is CASRITGGNEKLFF. The CDR3 DNA reads as TGTGCCAGCAGGATTACAGGGGGCAATGAAAAACTGTTTTTT.

The rearrangement uses TRBV6-1 and TRBJ1-1; 10 bases map to TRBD1. Germline-derived CDR1 and CDR2 are MNHNS and SASEGT. The CDR3 covers 14 residues. J was trimmed by 11 bases and V by 1 base; bases with no gene match: 7. The CDR3 DNA reads as TGTGCCAGCAGTGAAGGTGTGGGACAGGGGAATGCTTTCTTT. Its translation: CASSEGVGQGNAFF.

This chain joins TRBV2 and TRBJ2-4; 7 nucleotides align to TRBD2. The length of the CDR3 is 15 residues. CDR1 and CDR2 (germline): SNHLY, FYNNEI. V lost 3 bases and J lost 4; bases outside the gene matches: 6. In DNA form, the CDR3 reads TGTGCCAGCAGTGAGGGAGGGGCAGGGAAAAACATTCAGTACTTC. Translation: CASSEGGAGKNIQYF. The full variable domain, its missing parts supplied by reference TRBV2 and TRBJ2-4, is EPEVTQTPSHQVTQMGQEVILRCVPISNHLYFYWYRQILGQKVEFLVSFYNNEISEKSEIFDDQFSVERPDGSNFTLKIRSTKLEDSAMYFCASSEGGAGKNIQYFGAGTRLSVL.

V is TRBV6-6 and J is TRBJ1-2, with 8 bases lining up with TRBD1. Germline V gives CDR1 MNHNY, CDR2 SVGAGI (reference sequence). With 2 bases clipped from V and 0 bases from J, the junction kept 2 bases outside the gene matches. CDR3 length: 15 residues. The CDR3, as DNA: TGTGCCAGCAGTTACGGACAGGGCACTAACTATGGCTACACCTTC. Protein sequence: CASSYGQGTNYGYTF.

The V gene is TRBV5-1, the J gene TRBJ2-5; tentative D call: TRBD2 (5 bases). Germline CDR1 reads SGHRS; CDR2 reads YFSETQ. The CDR3 is made up of 16 amino acids. Trimming removed 3 bases at V and 7 bases at J, with 22 bases between. In nucleotides, the CDR3 is TGCGCCAGCAGCTCCAGAGCTTGGGCTGGTCGGGGGACCCAGTACTTC. Translating it yields CASSSRAWAGRGTQYF.

J is TRBJ2-7 and V is TRBV5-6; D is perhaps TRBD1 (6 bases). Germline CDR1 and CDR2: SGHDT and YYEEEE. The CDR3 consists of 12 residues. The germline V and J ends were trimmed by 2 bases and 4 bases, with 7 bases remaining between them. The CDR3 protein is CASSLQGYEQYV. CDR3 nucleotide sequence: TGTGCCAGCAGCTTACAGGGTTACGAGCAGTACGTC.

The gene calls are TRBV24-1 and TRBJ2-5; tentative D call: TRBD1 (6 bases). Between the trimmed V and J ends, which lost 1 base and 0 bases, there was a span of 11 bases. Germline V gives CDR1 KGHDR, CDR2 SFDVKD. CDR3 size: 16 residues. The CDR3 is CATSDFRGQYQETQYF. Written as DNA, the CDR3 is TGTGCCACCAGTGATTTCAGGGGCCAGTACCAAGAGACCCAGTACTTC.

The table lists this clone with a few counts. This chain links TRBV10-2 with TRBJ2-2; perhaps TRBD1 as D (7 bases). CDR3 length: 17 amino acids. Per germline, CDR1 WSHSY and CDR2 SAAADI. V dropped 7 bases and J dropped 5 bases, with 23 bases sitting between them. CDR3 sequence (DNA): TGCGCCAGCAACCCCCGCGGGGAGGACAGGCAAACCGGGGAGCTGTTTTTT. Its translation is CASNPRGEDRQTGELFF.

The V call is TRBV4-3, the J call TRBJ2-5; the match to TRBD2 covers 12 bases. J gave up 5 bases and V 0 bases, and 7 bases lay outside the gene matches. This CDR3 has 17 amino acids. Per germline, CDR1 LGHNA and CDR2 YSLEER. The CDR3 nucleotides read TGCGCCAGCAGCCAAGACAGGGGACTAGCGGGCTGGGAGACCCAGTACTTC. It specifies CASSQDRGLAGWETQYF.